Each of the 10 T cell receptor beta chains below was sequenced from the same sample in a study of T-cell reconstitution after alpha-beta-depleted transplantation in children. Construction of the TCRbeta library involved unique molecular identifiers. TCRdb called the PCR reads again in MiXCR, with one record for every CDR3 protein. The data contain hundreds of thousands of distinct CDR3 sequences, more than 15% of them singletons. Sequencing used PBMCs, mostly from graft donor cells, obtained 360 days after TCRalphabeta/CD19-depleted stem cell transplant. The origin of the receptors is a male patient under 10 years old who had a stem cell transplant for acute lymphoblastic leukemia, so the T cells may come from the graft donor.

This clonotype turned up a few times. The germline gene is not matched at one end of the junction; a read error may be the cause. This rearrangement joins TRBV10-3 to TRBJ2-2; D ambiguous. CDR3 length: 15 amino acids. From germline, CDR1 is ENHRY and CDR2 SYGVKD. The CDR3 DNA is TGTGCCATCAGTGGGAGACAAACGAATACCGGGGAGCTGTTTTTT. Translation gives CAISGRQTNTGELFF.

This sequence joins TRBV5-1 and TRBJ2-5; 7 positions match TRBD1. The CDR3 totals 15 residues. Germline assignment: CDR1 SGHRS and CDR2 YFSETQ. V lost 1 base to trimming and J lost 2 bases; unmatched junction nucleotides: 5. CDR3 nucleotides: TGCGCCAGCAGCTTGAACGGACAGGAACAAGAGACCCAGTACTTC. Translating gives CASSLNGQEQETQYF.

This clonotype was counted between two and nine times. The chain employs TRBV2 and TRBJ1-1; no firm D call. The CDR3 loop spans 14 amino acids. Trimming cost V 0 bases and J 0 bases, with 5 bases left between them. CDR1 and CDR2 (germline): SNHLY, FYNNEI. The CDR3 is CASSEASVNTEAFF. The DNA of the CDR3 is TGTGCCAGCAGTGAAGCGAGTGTGAACACTGAAGCTTTCTTT.

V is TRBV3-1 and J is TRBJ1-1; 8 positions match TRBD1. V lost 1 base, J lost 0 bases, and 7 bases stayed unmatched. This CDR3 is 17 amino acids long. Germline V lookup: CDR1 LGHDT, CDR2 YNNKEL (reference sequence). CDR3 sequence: CASSQAGTGVLNTEAFF. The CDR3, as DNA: TGTGCCAGCAGCCAAGCGGGGACAGGAGTCTTGAACACTGAAGCTTTCTTT.

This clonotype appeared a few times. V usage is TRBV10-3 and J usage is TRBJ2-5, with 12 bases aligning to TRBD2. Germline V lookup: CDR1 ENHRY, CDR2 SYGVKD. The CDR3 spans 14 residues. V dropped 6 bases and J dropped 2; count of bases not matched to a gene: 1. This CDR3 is CAIRGTSGQETQYF. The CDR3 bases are TGTGCCATCAGAGGGACTAGCGGGCAAGAGACCCAGTACTTC.

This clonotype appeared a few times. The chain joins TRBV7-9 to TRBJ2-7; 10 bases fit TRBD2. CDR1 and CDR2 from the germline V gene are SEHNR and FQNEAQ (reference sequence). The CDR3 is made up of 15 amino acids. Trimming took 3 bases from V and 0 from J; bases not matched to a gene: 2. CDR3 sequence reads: CASSFPSGGSYEQYF. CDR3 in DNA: TGTGCCAGCAGCTTTCCTAGCGGGGGCTCCTACGAGCAGTACTTC.

The CDR3 here is CASSEISTGQCTDTQYF. DNA of the CDR3: TGTGCCAGCAGTGAGATTAGTACGGGACAGTGCACAGATACGCAGTATTTT. This chain joins TRBV6-1 and TRBJ2-3; 7 bases map to TRBD1. Germline trimming cut 3 bases from V and 1 base from J; bases unmatched to any gene: 10. This CDR3 has 17 residues. Per germline, CDR1 MNHNS and CDR2 SASEGT.

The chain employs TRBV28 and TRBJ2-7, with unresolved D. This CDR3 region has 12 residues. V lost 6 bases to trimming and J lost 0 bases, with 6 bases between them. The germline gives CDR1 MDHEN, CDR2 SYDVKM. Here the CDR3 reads CASSMTSYEQYF. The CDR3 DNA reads TGTGCCAGCAGCATGACCTCCTACGAGCAGTACTTC.

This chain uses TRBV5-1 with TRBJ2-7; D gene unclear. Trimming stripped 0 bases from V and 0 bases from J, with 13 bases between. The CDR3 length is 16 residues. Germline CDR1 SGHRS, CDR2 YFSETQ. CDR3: CASSLAETASSYEQYF. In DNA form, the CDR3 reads TGCGCCAGCAGCTTGGCCGAGACCGCTAGCTCCTACGAGCAGTACTTC.

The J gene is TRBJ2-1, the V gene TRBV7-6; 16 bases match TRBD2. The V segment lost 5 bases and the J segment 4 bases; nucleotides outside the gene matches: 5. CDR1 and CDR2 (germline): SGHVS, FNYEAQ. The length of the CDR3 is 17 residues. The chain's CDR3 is CASSKGTSGGGYNEQFF. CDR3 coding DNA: TGTGCCAGCAGCAAAGGGACTAGCGGGGGGGGATACAATGAGCAGTTCTTC.